This record concerns one T cell receptor beta chain sequence. This sample was taken from a study of control samples from healthy donors and cancer patients. V lost 4 bases, J lost 0 bases, and 7 bases stayed unmatched. Per the germline V gene, CDR1 is LNHDA and CDR2 is SQIVND (reference sequence). The CDR3 extends over 17 amino acids. Clones were sequenced by immunoSEQ multiplex PCR, and TCRdb holds only the in-frame ones, with some missing. The sample contains about 100,000 clones, roughly 92% of which appear only once. The material sequenced was blood. This receptor was identified in a human donor in good health. The donor label of this sample is uncertain. The rearrangement joins TRBV19 to TRBJ2-2; 8 bases match TRBD2. CDR3 bases: TGTGCCAGTAGTAGCGGGGGGCAGTTCGCGAACACCGGGGAGCTGTTTTTT. Amino acids: CASSSGGQFANTGELFF.